This T cell receptor beta chain was identified in a study of T cell repertoires in cytomegalovirus infection. Study-wide context: The public TCR beta signatures pointed to both CMV infection and matching HLA type. Study results and caveats: It was HLA-C-restricted CMV-specific TCR beta clonotypes that dominated the response ex vivo. Cumulated frequencies of public TCR beta families served to identify carriers of CMV plus the relevant HLA.

This clonotype was seen repeatedly, ten times or more. Its antigen is unidentified. V was clipped by 6 bases and J by 0 bases, with 12 bases between them. The germline V gene encodes CDR1 MDHEN and CDR2 SYDVKM. This CDR3 comprises 14 residues. TCRdb processed the reads anew with MiXCR; each CDR3 protein has one entry. The sample records about 180,000 distinct CDR3 sequences, about an eighth being singletons. The chain recombines TRBV28 with TRBJ2-7, with D unclear. The sequence came from a human donor in good health (CMV status not recorded). Some clones in this sample may be carry-over from other donors' samples. Sequencing used PBMCs. The CDR3 sequence is CASRPAAISYEQYF. In nucleotides, the CDR3 is TGTGCCAGCAGGCCCGCGGCCATCTCCTACGAGCAGTACTTC. Complete variable domain (other parts from reference TRBV28 and TRBJ2-7): DVKVTQSSRYLVKRTGEKVFLECVQDMDHENMFWYRQDPGLGLRLIYFSYDVKMKEKGDIPEGYSVSREKKERFSLILESASTNQTSMYLCASRPAAISYEQYFGPGTRLTVT.